Following are 19 T cell receptor beta chains from one sample sequenced in a study of blood T cell repertoires in COVID-19. Produced via immunoSEQ multiplex PCR; TCRdb's table is partial and in-frame only. This sample has roughly 250,000 clones, with around 83% found just once. The specimen sequenced was peripheral blood. The source is a woman aged 50 to 60 with acute or convalescent COVID-19.

This chain joins TRBV27 and TRBJ2-1; D remains ambiguous. This CDR3 is 15 amino acids long. CDR1 MNHEY and CDR2 SMNVEV come from the germline V gene (reference sequence). Trimming left V 5 bases short and J 5 bases short, with 16 bases between. The CDR3 reads CASSPVSSPHNEQFF. CDR3 DNA: TGTGCCAGCAGTCCCGTCTCTTCCCCCCACAATGAGCAGTTCTTC.

V is TRBV5-1 and J is TRBJ1-3, with 7 positions matching TRBD1. Looked up from germline, CDR1 is SGHRS and CDR2 is YFSETQ. The CDR3 loop spans 14 amino acids. V shed 3 bases, J shed 4 bases, and the junction held 4 bases outside the gene matches. Here the CDR3 DNA reads TGCGCCAGCAGCTGGCAGGGGGAAGGAAACACCATATATTTT. Protein sequence: CASSWQGEGNTIYF.

This sequence joins TRBV29-1 and TRBJ1-4; possibly TRBD1 for D (5 bases). V lost 0 bases, J lost 11 bases, and 16 bases lay in between. There are 14 residues in the CDR3. CDR1 and CDR2 (germline): SQVTM, ANQGSEA. The CDR3 region has the DNA TGCAGCGTTGAAGATCGGTCAGGGTTTGGGAAACTGTTTTTT. Its protein product is CSVEDRSGFGKLFF.

The chain uses TRBV5-8 and TRBJ2-5; 7 bases line up with TRBD1. The trim removed 2 bases at V and 5 bases at J, leaving 6 bases unmatched. This CDR3 is 14 amino acids long. Germline loops: CDR1 SGHTS, CDR2 YDEGEE. CDR3 region: CASSLGGVEETQYF. Here the CDR3 DNA reads TGTGCCAGCAGCTTAGGGGGCGTCGAGGAGACCCAGTACTTC.

This chain links TRBV29-1 with TRBJ2-7, with a weak D call TRBD1 (6 bases). With 1 base removed from V and 2 bases from J, the gap between germline ends came to 18 bases. Looked up from germline, CDR1 is SQVTM and CDR2 is ANQGSEA. The CDR3 loop spans 16 amino acids. The CDR3 DNA follows: TGCAGCGTTGAAGGACCTGGGATGGGACATACCTACGAGCAGTACTTC. Its translation is CSVEGPGMGHTYEQYF.

The V call is TRBV28, the J call TRBJ1-1; 8 bases fit TRBD1. CDR1 and CDR2 (germline): MDHEN, SYDVKM. The CDR3 covers 14 residues. V was clipped by 6 bases and J by 2 bases; unmatched bases: 5. This chain's CDR3 is CASRTGGANTEAFF. In DNA form, the CDR3 reads TGTGCCAGCAGAACAGGGGGTGCTAACACTGAAGCTTTCTTT.

The chain has TRBV28 and TRBJ2-7, with D unresolved. The V gene lost 6 bases and the J gene lost 4 bases, with 7 bases spanning the gap. CDR1 MDHEN and CDR2 SYDVKM come from the germline V gene. The CDR3 totals 11 residues. The CDR3 nucleotides read TGTGCCAGCAGCAATAGATACGAGCAGTACTTC. Its protein product is CASSNRYEQYF.

This sequence joins TRBV7-2 and TRBJ1-1; maybe TRBD1 (6 bases). This CDR3 is built from 13 residues. Trimming cost V 5 bases and J 5 bases, with 12 bases left between them. Per germline, CDR1 SGHTA and CDR2 FQGNSA. The CDR3 bases are TGTGCCAGCAGCGCCGGACAGCGGACTGAAGCTTTCTTT. It translates to CASSAGQRTEAFF.

This chain joins TRBV19 and TRBJ2-7; 7 bases match TRBD1. The V gene's germline CDR1 is LNHDA and CDR2 SQIVND (reference sequence). This CDR3 has 15 residues. V was pared by 5 bases and J by 2 bases, with 9 bases of the junction left unmatched. The CDR3 bases are TGTGCCAGTAGTCTATCCGGGACAGTCACCTACGAGCAGTACTTC. Encoded protein: CASSLSGTVTYEQYF.

The V and J genes are TRBV6-5 and TRBJ1-5; perhaps TRBD1 as D (5 bases). The ends were cut back, 6 bases at V and 5 bases at J, with 14 bases in the middle. CDR1 is MNHEY and CDR2 is SVGAGI in the germline V gene. The CDR3 has 14 residues. CDR3 sequence reads: CASRLAGGDQPQHF. The CDR3 DNA sequence: TGTGCCAGCAGACTTGCGGGAGGGGATCAGCCCCAGCATTTT.

The V call is TRBV14, the J call TRBJ2-4; TRBD2 matches at 7 bases. Germline V gene lookup returns CDR1 SGHDN and CDR2 FVKESK. The CDR3 spans 15 residues. With V trimmed by 4 bases and J by 8 bases, 11 bases remained unmatched. The CDR3 region is CASSPQDGGRDIQYF. Written as DNA, the CDR3 is TGTGCCAGCAGCCCCCAGGACGGCGGGAGAGACATTCAGTACTTC.

This clone was observed a few times. The chain joins TRBV5-4 to TRBJ2-5; TRBD2 might be the D (5 bases). V was shortened by 3 bases and J by 5 bases, with 26 bases between the two germline ends. The germline gives CDR1 SGHNT, CDR2 YYREEE (reference sequence). The CDR3 has 18 residues. The chain's CDR3 is CASSSSVVSGSLGETQYF. Written as DNA, the CDR3 is TGTGCCAGCAGCTCGAGTGTGGTGTCGGGAAGCTTAGGGGAGACCCAGTACTTC.

The J gene is TRBJ1-5, the V gene TRBV15, with a possible D match to TRBD1 (6 bases). Germline lookup yields CDR1 LNHNV and CDR2 YYDKDF (reference sequence). This CDR3 contains 14 residues. The V gene lost 8 bases and the J gene lost 4 bases, with 15 bases spanning the gap. As DNA, the CDR3 is TGTGCCACCCTGAGAGGGGGAATGAATCAGCCCCAGCATTTT. Its translation: CATLRGGMNQPQHF.

This rearrangement joins TRBV7-2 to TRBJ2-7, with 10 bases matching TRBD1. The CDR3 is made up of 15 amino acids. Germline CDR1 reads SGHTA; CDR2 reads FQGNSA. The junction had 6 bases not matched to a gene; V was cut back by 5 bases and J by 2 bases. The CDR3 reads CASSPAGTGAYEQYF. The CDR3 nucleotides read TGTGCCAGCAGCCCCGCCGGGACAGGGGCCTACGAGCAGTACTTC.

V is TRBV6-5 and J is TRBJ1-2; no reliable D call. Trimming pared 6 bases from V and 6 bases from J, leaving 14 bases between. The CDR3 runs to 13 residues. Germline assignment: CDR1 MNHEY and CDR2 SVGAGI. CDR3: CASRKSVSDGYTF. CDR3 DNA sequence: TGTGCCAGCAGAAAGAGCGTGTCCGATGGCTACACCTTC.

V and J are TRBV30 and TRBJ2-1; 11 bases are shared with TRBD2. The CDR3 sequence is 15 residues long. The V gene's germline CDR1 is GTSNPN and CDR2 SVGIG (reference sequence). The junction had 4 bases not matched to a gene; V was cut back by 0 bases and J by 6 bases. CDR3 region: CAWSVLAGVGNEQFF. The CDR3 DNA is TGTGCCTGGAGTGTACTAGCGGGAGTTGGCAATGAGCAGTTCTTC.

The V call is TRBV28, the J call TRBJ2-4; D ambiguous. Germline CDR1 reads MDHEN; CDR2 reads SYDVKM. Trimming shortened V by 7 bases and J by 7 bases, and 14 bases separated the two germline ends. This CDR3 is built from 13 residues. CDR3 sequence reads: CASTPGSINIQYF. CDR3 in DNA: TGTGCCAGCACCCCCGGGTCAATCAACATTCAGTACTTC.

The chain is built from TRBV28 and TRBJ1-5; D not certain. Germline values: CDR1 MDHEN, CDR2 SYDVKM. V gave up 5 bases and J gave up 0 bases, with 14 bases separating them. This CDR3 comprises 16 residues. The CDR3 DNA reads TGTGCCAGCAGTCCGACCCTGAGGGATAGCAATCAGCCCCAGCATTTT. Protein: CASSPTLRDSNQPQHF. Based on the CDR3 plus reference TRBV28 and TRBJ1-5, the full variable domain is DVKVTQSSRYLVKRTGEKVFLECVQDMDHENMFWYRQDPGLGLRLIYFSYDVKMKEKGDIPEGYSVSREKKERFSLILESASTNQTSMYLCASSPTLRDSNQPQHFGDGTRLSIL.

The chain employs TRBV6-5 and TRBJ1-2, with 9 bases aligning to TRBD1. V was pared by 6 bases and J by 3 bases, with 8 bases of the junction left unmatched. Germline V CDR1 and CDR2: MNHEY, SVGAGI. There are 15 residues in the CDR3. Here the CDR3 reads CASRTGGIGDYGYTF. The CDR3, as DNA: TGTGCCAGCAGGACAGGGGGAATTGGGGACTATGGCTACACCTTC.